This T cell receptor beta chain emerged from a study of T cells in localized non-small cell lung cancer. As concerns this clone: Its target is unknown.

Broader study findings: Adjacent lung exhibited a median of around 60 among the 100 most abundant tumor clones. There was an association of higher blood T cell density with longer overall survival.

Losses at the gene ends were 3 bases for V and 1 base for J; bases not matched to a gene: 8. Germline CDR1 SGHNT, CDR2 YYREEE (reference sequence). The CDR3 is 16 residues long. Assay: immunoSEQ multiplex PCR; the TCRdb copy retains only in-frame clones and omits some. The table shows tens of thousands of clones, with more than 70% occurring only once. The source of this sequence is a woman aged 35 to 69 with stage III lung adenocarcinoma. The chain combines TRBV5-4 with TRBJ1-1; TRBD1 matches at 8 bases. This specimen was peripheral blood mononuclear cells, taken before any cancer treatment. CDR3: CASSSDRGTWNTEAFF. Written as DNA, the CDR3 is TGTGCCAGCAGCTCAGACAGGGGTACTTGGAACACTGAAGCTTTCTTT.